The sequence of this TCR beta chain was determined in a study of CD8+CD57+ T cells in acquired aplastic anemia. Study at large: Healthy donors averaged about 9.8 million reads for CD4+ cells.

Study-level findings and limits: Under 35 was the count of CD8+ CDR3 sequences that patients shared with controls. Patients did not significantly differ from controls in CD8+ Simpson's diversity.

Profiling that covered TCR beta VDJ and CDR3 relied on genomic DNA as its template. TCRdb re-analysed the reads in MiXCR, keeping a single row per CDR3 protein. The table includes roughly 420,000 distinct CDR3 sequences, roughly 64% detected once. Ten or more counts support this clonotype. Its cognate antigen is unknown. In germline, CDR1 is SGHDT, CDR2 YYEEEE. Trimming cost V 1 base and J 7 bases; bases outside gene matches: 7. The CDR3 is 14 amino acids. Material: sorted CD4+, CD8+, or CD8+CD57+ T cells (not recorded which) from PBMCs. This sequence originates from a human donor in good health, serving as a control. This chain links TRBV5-6 with TRBJ1-1; 7 bases line up with TRBD1. The CDR3 loop is CASSLSPRQGEAFF. The CDR3 DNA reads TGTGCCAGCAGCTTGTCACCGCGACAGGGTGAAGCTTTCTTT.